This T cell receptor (beta chain) was sequenced for a study of blood T cell repertoires in COVID-19. Study-level information: Sources were T cells, B-cell-depleted T cells, or PBMCs; the material itself was cDNA or gDNA.

The repertoire was sequenced with immunoSEQ multiplex PCR; TCRdb's copy has only in-frame clones and lacks some. The sample shows some 180,000 clones, around 78% of them seen only once. CDR1 and CDR2 from the germline V gene are LGHNA and YNFKEQ. The CDR3 has 16 residues. V trimming: 0 bases; J trimming: 3 bases; junction bases outside the gene matches: 8. The sequencing input was peripheral blood. The chain uses TRBV4-2 and TRBJ2-7, with 7 bases aligning to TRBD2. This clonotype was obtained from an elderly woman with active or convalescent COVID-19. CDR3 protein: CASSQEGGTDFYEQYF. The CDR3 nucleotides read TGTGCCAGCAGCCAAGAGGGGGGGACGGATTTCTACGAGCAGTACTTC.